The 23 T cell receptor beta chains below were found in one sample sequenced in a study of HIV-infected patients and healthy controls. Reverse transcription used roughly 480 ng RNA and constant-region primers for alpha and beta. Alpha and beta chain libraries were made separately by chain-specific third strand synthesis with multiplexing indices. TCRdb re-derived calls from the 5' RACE reads in MiXCR, one entry per CDR3 protein. This repertoire shows approximately 6,600 distinct CDR3 sequences, 8.5% to 12% found once; its top ten account for approximately 17%. Follow-up blood was drawn about 14 weeks, roughly three months, after antiretroviral therapy began. All unsorted peripheral T cells were captured because whole blood was used without fractionation. Sequences were derived from blood, sampled during antiretroviral therapy. The receptors come from an adult with HIV infection.

This clonotype was found many times. The CDR3: CASRQDRRAGYEQYF. The CDR3 DNA reads TGTGCCAGCAGGCAGGACAGGCGCGCGGGCTACGAGCAGTACTTC. The chain is built from TRBV6-5 and TRBJ2-7; 7 bases agree with TRBD1. CDR3 length: 15 residues. Germline CDR1 MNHEY, CDR2 SVGAGI. V dropped 6 bases and J dropped 3; count of bases not matched to a gene: 11.

The chain recombines TRBV20-1 with TRBJ1-4; tentative D call: TRBD1 (5 bases). Deletions cut 5 bases from V and 12 bases from J, with 16 bases between. The V gene's germline CDR1 is DFQATT and CDR2 SNEGSKA (reference sequence). This CDR3 is 12 amino acids long. The CDR3, as DNA: TGCAGTGCTGGGGGGGGAGGGGAAGAACTGTTTTTT. Its protein product is CSAGGGGEELFF.

By its share, this clonotype is medium-sized. This chain uses TRBV4-1 with TRBJ2-5; 10 nucleotides agree with TRBD2. This CDR3 spans 16 amino acids. The V and J ends lost 3 bases and 1 base, in that order; junction bases with no gene match: 5. Germline CDR1 and CDR2: MGHRA and YSYEKL. The chain's CDR3 is CASSHSRTSGQETQYF. CDR3 in DNA: TGCGCCAGCAGCCATTCCCGGACTAGCGGCCAAGAGACCCAGTACTTC.

This clonotype is medium-sized (0.01 to 0.1%) in the sample. This chain uses TRBV12-3 or TRBV12-4 with TRBJ1-2; D remains unclear. The V gene lost 6 bases and the J gene lost 4 bases, with 12 bases spanning the gap. The CDR3 sequence is 13 residues long. CDR3 in amino acids: CASSQRTFYGYTF. DNA of the CDR3: TGTGCCAGCAGCCAACGGACCTTCTATGGCTACACCTTC.

Only a few counts were recorded for this clonotype. The CDR3 coding sequence is TGCAGTGCAAGGGACACAAGGCACCCAATATCACCCCTCCACTTT. Protein sequence: CSARDTRHPISPLHF. V gene TRBV20-1 combines with J gene TRBJ1-6; D is possibly TRBD1 (6 bases). Germline V gives CDR1 DFQATT, CDR2 SNEGSKA (reference sequence). Trimming removed 6 bases from V and 10 bases from J, with 22 bases in between. The CDR3 covers 15 residues.

The gene calls are TRBV20-1 and TRBJ2-1; D may be TRBD2 (7 bases). Germline assignment: CDR1 DFQATT and CDR2 SNEGSKA (reference sequence). With 1 base removed from V and 6 bases from J, the gap between germline ends came to 16 bases. The CDR3 is made up of 15 amino acids. The CDR3: CSARGMEGGANEQFF. CDR3 bases: TGCAGTGCTAGAGGAATGGAGGGGGGGGCCAATGAGCAGTTCTTC.

In its sample, this clonotype was seen many times. The chain has TRBV7-9 and TRBJ2-7; D remains unclear. The CDR3 extends over 15 amino acids. V dropped 4 bases and J dropped 2 bases, with 15 bases sitting between them. Germline V gene data show CDR1 as SEHNR and CDR2 as FQNEAQ (reference sequence). DNA for the CDR3: TGTGCCAGCAGCTCAAGTTTACATCGGACCTACGAGCAGTACTTC. It yields the protein CASSSSLHRTYEQYF.

This clonotype was recorded at least ten times. The J gene is TRBJ2-7, the V gene TRBV13; D remains ambiguous. This CDR3 comprises 12 residues. V dropped 4 bases and J dropped 2 bases, with 6 bases sitting between them. Germline V gene sequence: CDR1 PRHDT, CDR2 FYEKMQ (reference sequence). CDR3 sequence reads: CASSYRPYEQYF. The CDR3 DNA follows: TGTGCCAGCAGCTACCGACCCTACGAGCAGTACTTC.

Sample share makes this clonotype medium-sized. This chain joins TRBV28 and TRBJ2-1; perhaps TRBD2 as D (7 bases). The CDR3 contains 18 residues. V lost 0 bases and J 2 bases, leaving 17 bases between the germline ends. Germline V lookup: CDR1 MDHEN, CDR2 SYDVKM. CDR3: CASSLWQGSGGTYNEQFF. The CDR3 DNA reads TGTGCCAGCAGTTTATGGCAGGGGTCGGGGGGAACCTACAATGAGCAGTTCTTC.

This clonotype is labeled as medium-sized. This rearrangement joins TRBV4-1 to TRBJ2-5; D is perhaps TRBD2 (5 bases). Trimming stripped 0 bases from V and 7 bases from J, with 21 bases between. The CDR3 contains 17 residues. CDR1 is MGHRA and CDR2 is YSYEKL in the germline V gene. This CDR3 reads CASSQDGERAWKRTQYF. CDR3 nucleotides: TGCGCCAGCAGCCAAGATGGGGAGAGGGCCTGGAAGAGGACCCAGTACTTC.

This clonotype was observed a handful of times. The chain links TRBV9 to TRBJ2-1, with 8 bases fitting TRBD2. The CDR3 contains 14 residues. V shed 4 bases, J shed 8 bases, and the junction held 8 bases outside the gene matches. In germline, CDR1 is SGDLS, CDR2 YYNGEE. This chain's CDR3 is CASSPRGVGYEQFF. The CDR3 DNA follows: TGTGCCAGCAGCCCGCGGGGGGTCGGTTATGAGCAGTTCTTC.

This clonotype is labeled medium-sized (0.01 to 0.1%). The chain joins TRBV4-1 to TRBJ2-1; D ambiguous. This CDR3 region has 17 residues. Trimming stripped 0 bases from V and 2 bases from J, with 14 bases between. Looked up from germline, CDR1 is MGHRA and CDR2 is YSYEKL. The CDR3 DNA reads as TGCGCCAGCAGCCAAGATTTCCAGGTTCTGGCCTACAATGAGCAGTTCTTC. Amino acids: CASSQDFQVLAYNEQFF.

By share, this clonotype ranks as medium-sized. The rearrangement links TRBV11-3 to TRBJ2-2; D might be TRBD2 (6 bases). Germline V gives CDR1 SGHNT, CDR2 YENEEA. The CDR3 is made up of 15 amino acids. Trimming removed 3 bases at V and 4 bases at J, with 12 bases between. The CDR3 region has the DNA TGTGCCAGCAGCTTGGAGGGGTCGGGCACCGGGGAGCTGTTTTTT. Translated: CASSLEGSGTGELFF. Drawing the rest from reference TRBV11-3 and TRBJ2-2, the complete variable domain is EAGVVQSPRYKIIEKKQPVAFWCNPISGHNTLYWYLQNLGQGPELLIRYENEEAVDDSQLPKDRFSAERLKGVDSTLKIQPAELGDSAVYLCASSLEGSGTGELFFGEGSRLTVL.

This clonotype qualifies as medium-sized. This sequence joins TRBV9 and TRBJ2-7; 13 bases are shared with TRBD2. The germline gives CDR1 SGDLS, CDR2 YYNGEE. With 3 bases clipped from V and 7 bases from J, the junction kept 7 bases outside the gene matches. The CDR3 loop spans 15 amino acids. The CDR3 loop is CASSAHSGLAGEQYF. CDR3 nucleotide sequence: TGTGCCAGCAGCGCCCACTCGGGACTAGCGGGGGAGCAGTACTTC.

This clonotype was counted many times. This chain links TRBV5-8 with TRBJ1-1; 8 bases are shared with TRBD1. With 5 bases clipped from V and 4 bases from J, the junction kept 7 bases outside the gene matches. CDR1 is SGHTS, CDR2 YDEGEE, per germline. The length of the CDR3 is 14 residues. CDR3: CASRRTGRITEAFF. CDR3 in DNA: TGTGCCAGCAGACGGACAGGGCGAATCACTGAAGCTTTCTTT.

V and J are TRBV12-3 or TRBV12-4 and TRBJ1-4; no reliable D call. V was shortened by 3 bases and J by 8 bases, with 10 bases between the two germline ends. The CDR3 covers 13 residues. CDR3 loop: CASSFISPEKLFF. The CDR3 nucleotides are TGTGCCAGCAGTTTTATCAGTCCCGAAAAACTGTTTTTT.

Concerning this clonotype: A read error may be the cause here, since a much bigger clone is one base away. The rearrangement links TRBV20-1 to TRBJ2-7; 7 nucleotides align to TRBD2. With 3 bases clipped from V and 3 bases from J, the junction kept 5 bases outside the gene matches. The CDR3 totals 13 residues. The germline CDR1 and CDR2 sequences are DFQATT and SNEGSKA (reference sequence). The chain's CDR3 is CSARGGIYYEQYF. As DNA, the CDR3 is TGCAGTGCTAGGGGGGGGATTTACTACGAGCAGTACTTC.

This clonotype is termed medium-sized. This chain joins TRBV7-9 and TRBJ1-1; D possibly corresponds to TRBD1 (5 bases). V dropped 4 bases and J dropped 2 bases, with 8 bases sitting between them. The V gene's germline CDR1 is SEHNR and CDR2 FQNEAQ (reference sequence). The CDR3 sequence is 13 residues long. CDR3 region: CASSYQGNTEAFF. The CDR3 coding sequence is TGTGCCAGCAGCTACCAGGGAAACACTGAAGCTTTCTTT. Using reference TRBV7-9 and TRBJ1-1 for the parts outside the CDR3, the full variable domain is DTGVSQNPRHKITKRGQNVTFRCDPISEHNRLYWYRQTLGQGPEFLTYFQNEAQLEKSRLLSDRFSAERPKGSFSTLEIQRTEQGDSAMYLCASSYQGNTEAFFGQGTRLTVV.

The table lists this clonotype with many counts. V is TRBV6-6 and J is TRBJ1-2, with 8 bases aligning to TRBD1. CDR3 length: 15 amino acids. The junction had 14 bases not matched to a gene; V was cut back by 6 bases and J by 8 bases. The germline gives CDR1 MNHNY, CDR2 SVGAGI (reference sequence). Here the CDR3 DNA reads TGTGCCAGCAGCCCCACCCGATTGACAGGGGACGGCTACACCTTC. It yields the protein CASSPTRLTGDGYTF.

In this sample, this clonotype turned up many times. The chain recombines TRBV29-1 with TRBJ2-3; D unresolved. The CDR3 is 14 residues long. Germline assignment: CDR1 SQVTM and CDR2 ANQGSEA. V was trimmed by 3 bases and J by 2 bases, leaving 12 bases between them. This CDR3 reads CSVDVPLSTDTQYF. In nucleotides, the CDR3 is TGCAGCGTTGACGTGCCCCTCTCCACAGATACGCAGTATTTT.

This clonotype appeared many times. This chain joins TRBV12-3 or TRBV12-4 and TRBJ2-5; D uncertain. The CDR3 length is 11 residues. V lost 4 bases, J lost 3 bases, and 3 bases lay in between. DNA of the CDR3: TGTGCCAGCAGTTGGAAAGAGACCCAGTACTTC. This sequence encodes CASSWKETQYF.

This clonotype is classed as medium-sized. This chain connects TRBV7-2 to TRBJ2-2; TRBD1 is a possible D gene (5 bases). The germline V gene has CDR1 SGHTA and CDR2 FQGNSA. The CDR3 extends over 14 amino acids. Trimming cost V 0 bases and J 6 bases, with 8 bases left between them. CDR3 sequence: CASSLAAGPGELFF. In DNA, the CDR3 is TGTGCCAGCAGCTTAGCAGCAGGGCCCGGGGAGCTGTTTTTT.

At least ten counts were recorded for this clonotype. The rearrangement joins TRBV6-1 to TRBJ1-2; D is unclear. The CDR3 totals 13 residues. V was cut by 7 bases and J by 6 bases, with 15 bases left in between. Germline lookup yields CDR1 MNHNS and CDR2 SASEGT. This chain's CDR3 is CASTNKLIDGYTF. The CDR3 DNA is TGTGCCAGCACCAACAAACTAATTGATGGCTACACCTTC.